Detailed here is one TCR beta chain. Its antigen is not yet known. It has no much larger one-base neighbor in the sample; base qualities were not kept. This sample stems from a study of T cell changes during pregnancy in multiple sclerosis (dated by TCRdb to about 2019). Regarding the complete study: In women with multiple sclerosis, the researchers looked at how the T cell repertoire shifted as pregnancy progressed.

Library prep was done by the immunoSEQ multiplex PCR assay. TCRdb stores this immuneACCESS table with in-frame sequences only. Part of the clones is absent; in the studies checked, under half of the shortfall reflects unresolved V genes, and no reason is known for the rest. In all, the sample holds 40,000 to 60,000 clones, and 80% to 95% of those were seen once. The ten largest clones add up to 0.8% to 1% of the sample. The cysteine opens and the phenylalanine closes a CDR3 of 18 amino acids. The sequence is cut down to CDR3 DNA, 54 bases in frame from base 1. Here V drops 7 bases and J drops 4 bases, and the junction holds 17 bases not matched to any gene. From the germline V gene (reference sequence), CDR1 is MNHEY and CDR2 is SMNVEV.

The sequence links TRBV27 to TRBJ2-5; 11 central bases correspond to TRBD2. The sequencing used peripheral blood, collected after pregnancy. The sequence was collected from a female donor with multiple sclerosis, enrolled in a pregnancy study. For the CDR3, the sequence is CASKKAGQLAGAGETQYF. The nucleotide sequence is TGTGCCAGCAAGAAGGCAGGGCAACTAGCGGGGGCCGGAGAGACCCAGTACTTC.